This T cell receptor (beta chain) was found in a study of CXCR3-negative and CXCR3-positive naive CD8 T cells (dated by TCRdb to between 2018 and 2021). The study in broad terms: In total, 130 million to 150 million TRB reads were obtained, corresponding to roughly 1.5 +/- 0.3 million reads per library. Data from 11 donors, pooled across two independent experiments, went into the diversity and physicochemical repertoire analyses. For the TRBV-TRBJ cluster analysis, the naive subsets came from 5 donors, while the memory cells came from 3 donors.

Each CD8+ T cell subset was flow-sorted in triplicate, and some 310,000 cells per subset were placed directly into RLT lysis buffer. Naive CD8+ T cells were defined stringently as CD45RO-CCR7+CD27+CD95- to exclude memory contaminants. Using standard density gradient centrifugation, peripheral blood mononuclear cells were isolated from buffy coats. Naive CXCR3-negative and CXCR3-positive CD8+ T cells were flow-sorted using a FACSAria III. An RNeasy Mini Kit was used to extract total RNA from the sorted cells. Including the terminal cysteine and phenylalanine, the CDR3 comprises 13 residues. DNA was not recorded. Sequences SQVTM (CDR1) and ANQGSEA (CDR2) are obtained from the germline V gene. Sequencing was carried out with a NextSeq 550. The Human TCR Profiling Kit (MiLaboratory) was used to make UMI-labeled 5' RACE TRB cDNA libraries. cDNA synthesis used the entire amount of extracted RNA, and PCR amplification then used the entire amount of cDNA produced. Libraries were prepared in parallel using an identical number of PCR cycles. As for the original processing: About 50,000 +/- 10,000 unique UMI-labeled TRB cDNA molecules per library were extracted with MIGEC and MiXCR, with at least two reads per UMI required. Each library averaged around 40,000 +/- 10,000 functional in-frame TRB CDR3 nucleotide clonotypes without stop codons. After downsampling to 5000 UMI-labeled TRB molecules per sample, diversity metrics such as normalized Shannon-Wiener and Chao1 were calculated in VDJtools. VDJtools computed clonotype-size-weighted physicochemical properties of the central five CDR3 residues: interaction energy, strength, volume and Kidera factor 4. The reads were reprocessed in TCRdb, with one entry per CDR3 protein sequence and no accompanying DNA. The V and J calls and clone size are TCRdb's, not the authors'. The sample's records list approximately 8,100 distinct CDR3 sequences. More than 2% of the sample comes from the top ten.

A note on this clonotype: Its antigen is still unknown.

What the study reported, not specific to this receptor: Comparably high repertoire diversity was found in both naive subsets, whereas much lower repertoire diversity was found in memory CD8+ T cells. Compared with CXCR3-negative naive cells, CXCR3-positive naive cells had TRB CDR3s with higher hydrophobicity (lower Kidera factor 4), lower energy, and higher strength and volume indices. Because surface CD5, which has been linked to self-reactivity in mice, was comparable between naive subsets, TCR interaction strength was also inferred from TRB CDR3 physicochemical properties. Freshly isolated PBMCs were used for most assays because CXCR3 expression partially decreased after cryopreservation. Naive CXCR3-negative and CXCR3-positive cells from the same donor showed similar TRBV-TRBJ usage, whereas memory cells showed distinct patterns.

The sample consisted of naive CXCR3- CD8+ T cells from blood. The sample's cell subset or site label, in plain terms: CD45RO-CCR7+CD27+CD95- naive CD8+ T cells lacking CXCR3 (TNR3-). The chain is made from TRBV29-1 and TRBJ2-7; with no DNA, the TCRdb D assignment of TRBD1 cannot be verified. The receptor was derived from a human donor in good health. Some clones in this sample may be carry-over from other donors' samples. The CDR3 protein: CSVETGTDYEQYF.